The next 15 T cell receptor beta chains were all read from a single sample in a study of T-cell reconstitution after alpha-beta-depleted transplantation in children. The authors prepared the TCRbeta library with unique molecular identifiers. TCRdb called the PCR reads again in MiXCR, with one record for every CDR3 protein. Here the sample spans 120,000 to 150,000 distinct CDR3 sequences, roughly 9% being singletons. The material sequenced was PBMCs, mostly from graft donor cells, taken 180 days after TCRalphabeta/CD19-depleted stem cell transplant. The receptors were sampled from a female patient between 2 and 15 years old who had a stem cell transplant for congenital amegakaryocytic thrombocytopenia, so the T cells may come from the graft donor.

Only a few counts were recorded for this clonotype. The CDR3 reads CSAPRASGGPGDNEQFF. CDR3 sequence (DNA): TGCAGTGCCCCAAGGGCTAGCGGGGGCCCCGGTGACAATGAGCAGTTCTTC. The chain couples TRBV20-1 to TRBJ2-1, with TRBD2 matching over 10 bases. The CDR3 has 17 residues. The J segment lost 5 bases and the V segment lost 6 bases, leaving 16 bases of the junction unmatched. The germline CDR1 and CDR2 sequences are DFQATT and SNEGSKA (reference sequence).

This clonotype was counted only a few times. The genes are TRBV3-1 and TRBJ2-5; 9 positions match TRBD1. The V and J ends lost 4 bases and 5 bases, in that order; junction bases with no gene match: 8. Germline V gives CDR1 LGHDT, CDR2 YNNKEL (reference sequence). The CDR3 covers 15 residues. The CDR3 DNA sequence: TGTGCCAGCAGCCGTAACAGGGGGCGCATGGAGACCCAGTACTTC. Encoded protein: CASSRNRGRMETQYF.

The chain has TRBV7-2 and TRBJ2-1; the match to TRBD1 covers 8 bases. The CDR3 is 13 residues long. Germline V gene lookup returns CDR1 SGHTA and CDR2 FQGNSA. J lost 8 bases, V lost 5 bases, and 5 bases had no gene match. For the CDR3, the DNA is TGTGCCAGCAGCCTTAGACAGGGGTATGAGCAGTTCTTC. Encoded protein: CASSLRQGYEQFF. The whole variable domain, remainder taken from reference TRBV7-2 and TRBJ2-1, is GAGVSQSPSNKVTEKGKDVELRCDPISGHTALYWYRQSLGQGLEFLIYFQGNSAPDKSGLPSDRFSAERTGGSVSTLTIQRTQQEDSAVYLCASSLRQGYEQFFGPGTRLTVL.

This clonotype occurred many times. This chain joins TRBV20-1 and TRBJ2-3, with D possibly matching TRBD2 (7 bases). The length of the CDR3 is 13 residues. Trimming stripped 6 bases from V and 4 bases from J, with 14 bases between. Germline V gene lookup returns CDR1 DFQATT and CDR2 SNEGSKA (reference sequence). This CDR3 is CSAMDGGPDTQYF. The CDR3 region has the DNA TGCAGTGCGATGGACGGGGGGCCAGATACGCAGTATTTT.

This clonotype was seen repeatedly, ten times or more. The V gene is TRBV5-6, the J gene TRBJ2-2; 12 bases agree with TRBD2. Germline CDR1 is SGHDT and CDR2 is YYEEEE. The CDR3 runs to 19 residues. V shed 4 bases, J shed 1 base, and the junction held 11 bases outside the gene matches. The CDR3 loop is CASSPRSSGRVWNTGELFF. DNA for the CDR3: TGTGCCAGCAGCCCGCGCTCTAGCGGGAGGGTATGGAACACCGGGGAGCTGTTTTTT.

This clonotype was seen at least ten times. The rearrangement links TRBV27 to TRBJ2-2; 12 bases are a match to TRBD2. V was pared by 3 bases and J by 1 base, with 6 bases of the junction left unmatched. CDR1 is MNHEY and CDR2 is SMNVEV in the germline V gene (reference sequence). This CDR3 spans 18 amino acids. The CDR3, as DNA: TGTGCCAGCAGTTTGCTGGGACTAGCGGGCCAGAACACCGGGGAGCTGTTTTTT. Its protein product is CASSLLGLAGQNTGELFF.

This clonotype appeared many times. This chain connects TRBV20-1 to TRBJ2-5; D may be TRBD1 or TRBD2 (5 bases each). Germline V CDR1 and CDR2: DFQATT, SNEGSKA (reference sequence). This CDR3 is 14 amino acids long. V lost 1 base to trimming and J lost 5 bases, with 14 bases between them. The CDR3 region is CSARVVRGWETQYF. CDR3 coding DNA: TGCAGTGCTAGAGTGGTTCGGGGCTGGGAGACCCAGTACTTC.

This clonotype was recorded a few times. The chain links TRBV6-1 to TRBJ1-5; no reliable D call. Germline CDR1 MNHNS, CDR2 SASEGT. The CDR3 has 11 residues. Trimming took off 2 bases at V and 7 bases at J, with 3 bases between the two ends. For the CDR3, the DNA is TGTGCCAGCAGTGAATGGCAGCCCCAGCATTTT. Translating gives CASSEWQPQHF.

The chain is built from TRBV28 and TRBJ2-7; 7 bases agree with TRBD2. V lost 6 bases to trimming and J lost 4 bases; unmatched junction nucleotides: 15. The germline V gene has CDR1 MDHEN and CDR2 SYDVKM. CDR3 size: 16 residues. DNA for the CDR3: TGTGCCAGCAGGGGTTGGACTAGGACGGATGAATACGAGCAGTACTTC. Its translation is CASRGWTRTDEYEQYF. The complete variable domain, with remaining parts taken from reference TRBV28 and TRBJ2-7, reads DVKVTQSSRYLVKRTGEKVFLECVQDMDHENMFWYRQDPGLGLRLIYFSYDVKMKEKGDIPEGYSVSREKKERFSLILESASTNQTSMYLCASRGWTRTDEYEQYFGPGTRLTVT.

This clonotype has a count of ten or more. The chain uses TRBV7-2 and TRBJ1-1; 7 bases align to TRBD1. J was trimmed by 8 bases and V by 4 bases; bases with no gene match: 16. CDR3 size: 16 residues. Germline V gene lookup returns CDR1 SGHTA and CDR2 FQGNSA. For the CDR3, the DNA is TGTGCCAGCAGCTGGCGACAGCTACAGGGGAAGGGGGAAGCTTTCTTT. This gives the protein CASSWRQLQGKGEAFF.

The rearrangement joins TRBV12-3 or TRBV12-4 to TRBJ1-4, with TRBD1 matching 8 bases. The CDR3 sequence is 14 residues long. With V trimmed by 6 bases and J by 6 bases, 6 bases remained unmatched. CDR3 sequence reads: CASRDEQGDEKLFF. DNA for the CDR3: TGTGCCAGCAGGGATGAACAGGGGGATGAAAAACTGTTTTTT.

The rearrangement links TRBV20-1 to TRBJ2-3; either TRBD1 or TRBD2 may fit D (5 bases each). Trimming removed 4 bases at V and 6 bases at J, with 14 bases between. This CDR3 has 13 residues. The V gene's germline CDR1 is DFQATT and CDR2 SNEGSKA (reference sequence). CDR3 region: CSAIQPGLDTQYF. The CDR3 region has the DNA TGCAGTGCTATCCAGCCGGGGCTCGATACGCAGTATTTT.

The chain employs TRBV18 and TRBJ1-1; no firm D call. The CDR3 spans 14 residues. CDR1 and CDR2 (germline): KGHSH, LQKENI. V was shortened by 3 bases and J by 1 base, with 9 bases between the two germline ends. The CDR3 loop reads CASSPERKNTEAFF. The CDR3 DNA sequence: TGTGCCAGCTCACCCGAACGGAAGAACACTGAAGCTTTCTTT.

This clonotype showed up many times. The rearrangement uses TRBV2 and TRBJ2-7; TRBD1 is a possible D gene (5 bases). CDR3 length: 12 residues. With 3 bases removed from V and 3 bases from J, the gap between germline ends came to 6 bases. Germline V lookup: CDR1 SNHLY, CDR2 FYNNEI. The CDR3 DNA reads as TGTGCCAGCAGTGATAGGGGCTACGAGCAGTACTTC. Its translation: CASSDRGYEQYF. The variable domain in full, completed from reference TRBV2 and TRBJ2-7, reads EPEVTQTPSHQVTQMGQEVILRCVPISNHLYFYWYRQILGQKVEFLVSFYNNEISEKSEIFDDQFSVERPDGSNFTLKIRSTKLEDSAMYFCASSDRGYEQYFGPGTRLTVT.

There are many counts of this clonotype. V and J are TRBV6-2 or TRBV6-3 and TRBJ1-2; 8 positions match TRBD1. The CDR3 length is 15 residues. Germline V gene lookup returns CDR1 MNHEY and CDR2 SVGEGT. The V segment lost 5 bases and the J segment 4 bases; nucleotides outside the gene matches: 9. The CDR3 sequence: CASSRFGTGSYGYTF. DNA for the CDR3: TGTGCCAGCAGTAGATTCGGGACAGGTTCCTATGGCTACACCTTC.